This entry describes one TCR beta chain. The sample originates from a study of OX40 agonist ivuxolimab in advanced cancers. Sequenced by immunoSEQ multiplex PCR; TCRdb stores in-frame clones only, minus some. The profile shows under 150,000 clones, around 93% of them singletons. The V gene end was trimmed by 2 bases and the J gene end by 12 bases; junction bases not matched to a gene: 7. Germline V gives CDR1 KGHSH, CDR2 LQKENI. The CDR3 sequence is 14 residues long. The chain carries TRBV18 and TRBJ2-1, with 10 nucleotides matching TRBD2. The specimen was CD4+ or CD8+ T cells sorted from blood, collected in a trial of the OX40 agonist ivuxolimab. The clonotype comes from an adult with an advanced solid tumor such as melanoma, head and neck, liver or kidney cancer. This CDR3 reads CASSPERGGRGQFF. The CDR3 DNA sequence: TGTGCCAGCTCACCAGAGCGGGGGGGCCGAGGGCAGTTCTTC.